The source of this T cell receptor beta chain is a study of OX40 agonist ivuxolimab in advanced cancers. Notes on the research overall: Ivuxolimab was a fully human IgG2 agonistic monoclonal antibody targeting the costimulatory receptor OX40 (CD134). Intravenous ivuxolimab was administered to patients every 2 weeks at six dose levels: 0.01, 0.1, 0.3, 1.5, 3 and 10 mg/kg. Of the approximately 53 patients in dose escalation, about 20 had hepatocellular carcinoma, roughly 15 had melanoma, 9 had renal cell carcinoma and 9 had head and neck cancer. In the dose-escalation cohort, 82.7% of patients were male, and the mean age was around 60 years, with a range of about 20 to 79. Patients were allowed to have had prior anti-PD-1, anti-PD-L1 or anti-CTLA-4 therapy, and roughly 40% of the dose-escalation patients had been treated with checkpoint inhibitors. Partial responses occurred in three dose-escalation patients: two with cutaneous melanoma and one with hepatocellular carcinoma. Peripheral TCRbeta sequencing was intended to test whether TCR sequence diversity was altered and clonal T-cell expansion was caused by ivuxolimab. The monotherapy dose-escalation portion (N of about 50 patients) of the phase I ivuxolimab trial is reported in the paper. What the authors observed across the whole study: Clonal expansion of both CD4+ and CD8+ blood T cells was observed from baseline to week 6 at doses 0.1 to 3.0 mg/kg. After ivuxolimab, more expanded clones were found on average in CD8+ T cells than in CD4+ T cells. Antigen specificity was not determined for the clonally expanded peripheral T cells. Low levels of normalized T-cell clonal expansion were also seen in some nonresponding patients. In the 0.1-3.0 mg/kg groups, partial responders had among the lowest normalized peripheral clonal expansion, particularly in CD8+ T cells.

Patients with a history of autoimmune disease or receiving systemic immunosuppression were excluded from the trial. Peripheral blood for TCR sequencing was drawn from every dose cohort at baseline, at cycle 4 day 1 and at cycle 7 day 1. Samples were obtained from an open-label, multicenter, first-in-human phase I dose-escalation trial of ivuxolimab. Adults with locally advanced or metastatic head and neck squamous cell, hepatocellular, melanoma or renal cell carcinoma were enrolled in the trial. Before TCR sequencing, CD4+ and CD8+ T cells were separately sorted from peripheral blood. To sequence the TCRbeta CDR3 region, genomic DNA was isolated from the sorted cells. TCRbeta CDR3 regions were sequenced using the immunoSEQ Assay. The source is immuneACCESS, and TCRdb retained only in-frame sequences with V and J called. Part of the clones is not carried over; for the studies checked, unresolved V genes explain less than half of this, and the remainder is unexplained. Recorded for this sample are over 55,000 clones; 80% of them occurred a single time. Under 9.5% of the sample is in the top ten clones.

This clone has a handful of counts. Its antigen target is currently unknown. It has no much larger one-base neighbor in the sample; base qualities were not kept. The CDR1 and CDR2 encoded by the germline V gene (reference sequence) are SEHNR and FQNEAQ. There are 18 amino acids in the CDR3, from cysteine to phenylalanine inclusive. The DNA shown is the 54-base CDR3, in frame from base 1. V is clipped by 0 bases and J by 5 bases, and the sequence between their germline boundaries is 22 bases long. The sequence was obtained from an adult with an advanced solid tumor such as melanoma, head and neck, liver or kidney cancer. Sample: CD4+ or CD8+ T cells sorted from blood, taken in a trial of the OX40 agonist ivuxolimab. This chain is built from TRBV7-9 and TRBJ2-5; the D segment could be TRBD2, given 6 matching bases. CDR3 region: CASSLALLDQGGWETQYF. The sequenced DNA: TGTGCCAGCAGCTTAGCGCTTTTGGACCAGGGAGGTTGGGAGACCCAGTACTTC.